A selection of T cell receptor beta chains follows, all from one sample in a study of technical replicates of blood from several donors. Method: immunoSEQ multiplex PCR; TCRdb's copy keeps in-frame clones and lacks some. This table holds some 85,000 clones, around 96% found once. The sequenced sample consisted of T cells isolated from PBMCs. The receptors shown here come from a human donor in good health. Both conserved end residues are part of each CDR3. D genes are given only for firm matches. Only part of the rows carry a size: once, few, many, or a class if the clone is expanded.

D	V	J	size	DNA	CDR3
TRBD1	TRBV11-2	TRBJ2-2	-	TGTGCCAGCAGCCATCACAGGGGAGTTACCGGGGAGCTGTTTTTT	CASSHHRGVTGELFF
-	TRBV7-9	TRBJ2-1	-	TGTGCCAGCAGCTTAGCACGGACAGTGAACAATGAGCAGTTCTTC	CASSLARTVNNEQFF
TRBD2	TRBV7-2	TRBJ2-1	once	TGTGCCAGCAGCTTTCAGCGGGAGTTCCATGAGCAGTTCTTC	CASSFQREFHEQFF
-	TRBV10-3	TRBJ2-3	-	TGTGCCTCATCCACAGATACGCAGTATTTT	CASSTDTQYF
TRBD1	TRBV4-3	TRBJ1-5	-	TGCGCCAGCAGCCAAGAGACAGGGGGTAATCAGCCCCAGCATTTT	CASSQETGGNQPQHF
-	TRBV7-3	TRBJ2-7	-	TGTGCCAGCAGCTTAACTCCACAGGGCTACGAGCAGTACTTC	CASSLTPQGYEQYF
-	TRBV9	TRBJ2-1	-	TGTGCCAGCAGCGTAGAGGCCAGCGGAACCCGGCTTTACAATGAGCAGTTCTTC	CASSVEASGTRLYNEQFF
-	TRBV5-1	TRBJ2-5	-	TGCGCCAGCAGCTCATCCAGGGGACCTCCAGAGACCCAGTACTTC	CASSSSRGPPETQYF
-	TRBV6-6	TRBJ2-7	-	TGTGCCAGCAGGGACAGAGCCTCCTACGAGCAGTACTTC	CASRDRASYEQYF
-	TRBV7-8	TRBJ2-7	-	TGTGCCAGCAGCCAGGGCCTACGGGACGAGCAGTACTTC	CASSQGLRDEQYF
-	TRBV25-1	TRBJ1-1	-	TGTGCCAGCAGAAGGGGCCAGAACACTGAAGCTTTCTTT	CASRRGQNTEAFF
-	TRBV27	TRBJ2-3	-	TGTGCCAGCAGTCCTTTGGGGGCCGACACAGATACGCAGTATTTT	CASSPLGADTDTQYF
-	TRBV6-5	TRBJ2-3	once	TGTGCCAGCAGTTACTCTAGCGGTAGCACAGATACGCAGTATTTT	CASSYSSGSTDTQYF
-	TRBV27	TRBJ2-7	-	TGTGCCAGCAGTTTATCCGCTGACTTCGAGCAGTACTTC	CASSLSADFEQYF
TRBD1	TRBV29-1	TRBJ1-2	once	TGCAGCCTCAGGTTTGCGGACAGGCTATCCTATACCTTC	CSLRFADRLSYTF
TRBD1	TRBV6-1	TRBJ1-2	-	TGTGCCAGCATCCCGACAGGGGGCGCATTCTATGTCTACACCTTC	CASIPTGGAFYVYTF
TRBD2	TRBV15	TRBJ2-1	-	TGTGCCACCAGCAGAGATAGCGGGAATAACTACAATGAGCAGTTCTTC	CATSRDSGNNYNEQFF
-	TRBV6-5	TRBJ2-7	-	TGTGCCAGCAGTTTATCTCAGACAAACCACGAGCAGTACTTC	CASSLSQTNHEQYF
TRBD1	TRBV11-2	TRBJ1-1	-	TGTGCCAGCAGCTTAAACTCGGTCGACAGGGGGCCTTTCTTT	CASSLNSVDRGPFF
TRBD1	TRBV4-2	TRBJ2-3	-	TGTGCCAGCAGCCAAGAGGACAGGGGGGTGGATACGCAGTATTTT	CASSQEDRGVDTQYF
TRBD1	TRBV27	TRBJ2-7	-	TGTGCCAGCAGCGGGACAGGGTCGGATCTCGAGCAGTACTTC	CASSGTGSDLEQYF
-	TRBV4-1	TRBJ2-7	-	TGCGCCAGCAGCCCTGAGCGGGGACAGGTCTCCTACGAGCAGTACTTC	CASSPERGQVSYEQYF
-	TRBV14	TRBJ2-7	once	TGTGCCAGCAGCCAGGCCTGGGGACATCAAGAGCAGTACTTC	CASSQAWGHQEQYF
-	TRBV5-1	TRBJ2-3	-	TGCGCCAGCAGCCAGGGGGGCAATTCAGATACGCAGTATTTT	CASSQGGNSDTQYF
-	TRBV4-2	TRBJ2-1	-	TGTGCCAGCAGCCCTCGGGGGGCTGGTGAGCAGTTCTTC	CASSPRGAGEQFF
-	TRBV11-3	TRBJ1-3	-	TGTGCCAGCAGCCTGGACAGTAGCTCTGGAAACACCATATATTTT	CASSLDSSSGNTIYF
TRBD2	TRBV29-1	TRBJ2-5	-	TGCAGCGTTGCTAAGACTAGCGATCAGGAGACCCAGTACTTC	CSVAKTSDQETQYF
-	TRBV28	TRBJ2-7	-	TGTGCCAGCACAGGCGGGTACGAGCAGTACTTC	CASTGGYEQYF
-	TRBV2	TRBJ2-7	-	TGTGCCACCACCCTTTTGCCGGGGAACGAGCAGTACTTC	CATTLLPGNEQYF
-	TRBV6-1	TRBJ2-7	-	TGTGCCAGCACCGTGACACAAAACACGATCTACGAGCAGTACTTC	CASTVTQNTIYEQYF
-	TRBV9	TRBJ2-5	-	TGTGCCAGCAGCCTAAGAGGGGGTTTCGGGGAGACCCAGTACTTC	CASSLRGGFGETQYF
-	TRBV5-4	TRBJ1-1	-	TGTGCCAGCAGTTTGGGCAGGTCTAACACTGAAGCTTTCTTT	CASSLGRSNTEAFF
-	TRBV11-2	TRBJ1-1	-	TGTGCCAGCCGTGGACAGCCGAACACTGAAGCTTTCTTT	CASRGQPNTEAFF
-	TRBV6-5	TRBJ1-5	-	TGTGCCAGCAGATGGGGAGAAAATAGCAATCAGCCCCAGCATTTT	CASRWGENSNQPQHF
-	TRBV7-2	TRBJ1-2	-	TGTGCCAGCAGCAAAACCCCGTCCGGGGTACCCTATGGCTACACCTTC	CASSKTPSGVPYGYTF
TRBD1	TRBV7-2	TRBJ1-1	-	TGTGCCAGCAGCCTCAGGGGGATGAACACTGAAGCTTTCTTT	CASSLRGMNTEAFF
TRBD2	TRBV10-1	TRBJ2-7	-	TGCGCCAGCGGGGGGGTCGAGCAGTACTTC	CASGGVEQYF
-	TRBV27	TRBJ1-2	-	TGTGCCAGCCACGATCCAGGGTATGGCTACACCTTC	CASHDPGYGYTF
-	TRBV5-1	TRBJ2-7	-	TGCGCCAGCAGCCCACAGGGCTACGAGCAGTACTTC	CASSPQGYEQYF
TRBD1	TRBV28	TRBJ2-3	-	TGTGCCAGCAGGGGACAGCGGTACACAGATACGCAGTATTTT	CASRGQRYTDTQYF
TRBD1	TRBV2	TRBJ2-7	-	TGTGCCAGCAGTGAACCGGGACAGGGGATCGGCGCCTACGAGCAGTACTTC	CASSEPGQGIGAYEQYF
-	TRBV9	TRBJ1-5	-	TGTGCCAGCAGCGTAGGAACAGGAACTAATCAGCCCCAGCATTTT	CASSVGTGTNQPQHF
-	TRBV6-5	TRBJ1-2	-	TGTGCCAGCAGTTACTCGGTACAGGCGTATGGCTACACCTTC	CASSYSVQAYGYTF
TRBD1	TRBV19	TRBJ2-7	-	TGTGCCAGTAGCCCAGACAGGGGGCGTGACGAGCAGTACTTC	CASSPDRGRDEQYF
TRBD1	TRBV7-2	TRBJ2-3	once	TGTGCCAGCAGCACCGGGACAGGAAACACAGATACGCAGTATTTT	CASSTGTGNTDTQYF
-	TRBV7-2	TRBJ2-1	-	TGTGCCAGCAGCTTAATTTGGAGGGACAATGAGCAGTTCTTC	CASSLIWRDNEQFF
-	TRBV6-1	TRBJ2-4	-	TGTGCCAGCACCATGGCAGGATTATTAAACATTCAGTACTTC	CASTMAGLLNIQYF
TRBD1	TRBV7-8	TRBJ1-5	-	TGTGCCAGCAGCTTCGGGACAGGGGGCAATCAGCCCCAGCATTTT	CASSFGTGGNQPQHF
-	TRBV2	TRBJ2-7	-	TGTGCCAGTCAGGGGGGACTAGTTCTCTACGAGCAGTACTTC	CASQGGLVLYEQYF
TRBD1	TRBV14	TRBJ2-2	-	TGTGCCAGCAGCCGCCGGGACAGGGGGGTCGGGGAGCTGTTTTTT	CASSRRDRGVGELFF
-	TRBV4-1	TRBJ1-4	-	TGCGCCAGCAGCCAAGGATCTGGGACACGTGAAAAACTGTTTTTT	CASSQGSGTREKLFF